Listed below are T cell receptor beta chains from one sample, sequenced in a study of shared clonotypes between healthy human individuals. Assay: immunoSEQ multiplex PCR; the TCRdb copy retains only in-frame clones and omits some. This sample yields roughly 680,000 clones, of which 55% to 75% are seen a single time; 1.8% belongs to the top ten. The sequenced material came from memory CD4+ T cells sorted from blood. The receptor source for this set is a woman between 25 and 40 years old in good health. CDR3s include the opening cysteine and the closing phenylalanine or tryptophan. The D gene is left open where the match is weak. Expanded clones get a size class; other rows say once, few or many, or leave the size out.

.	.	TRBV6-6	TRBJ2-1	TGTGCCAGCAGTTACTCCAGGCAGGGGGGGAATGAGCAGTTCTTC	CASSYSRQGGNEQFF
.	many	TRBV21-1	TRBJ2-5	TGTGCCAGCGGGGAGAACAGGAAAGAGACCCAGTACTTC	CASGENRKETQYF
TRBD1	.	TRBV5-4	TRBJ1-4	TGTGCCAGCAGCTTTCGGGACAGGGAAAAACTGTTTTTT	CASSFRDREKLFF
.	.	TRBV6-6	TRBJ1-2	TGTGCCAGTGCACTAAGGAACCATGGCTACACCTTC	CASALRNHGYTF
.	few	TRBV6-5	TRBJ1-2	TGTGCCAGCCGGCAGGGCGGCGCAGGTGGCTACACCTTC	CASRQGGAGGYTF
TRBD1	few	TRBV2	TRBJ1-2	TGTGCCAGCAGTCGAGGGGGCAGCTATGGCTACACCTTC	CASSRGGSYGYTF
TRBD2	.	TRBV19	TRBJ2-7	TGTGCCAGTAGTATAGTCGGACTAGCGGGAGAGTTCGAGCAGTACTTC	CASSIVGLAGEFEQYF
.	few	TRBV5-1	TRBJ2-6	TGCGCCAGCAGCTTGGAAGGGTCCTCTGGGGCCAACGTCCTGACTTTC	CASSLEGSSGANVLTF
TRBD1	.	TRBV4-1	TRBJ2-7	TGCGCCAGCAGCCAAGACCGGGACAGGGAGGGCGAGCAGTACTTC	CASSQDRDREGEQYF
.	.	TRBV19	TRBJ1-1	TGTGCCAGTAGTAACCGGGCCCTGAACACTGAAGCTTTCTTT	CASSNRALNTEAFF
.	.	TRBV5-1	TRBJ2-7	TGCGCCAGCACTGGGTTAACCCCACCAGGAGAGCAGTACTTC	CASTGLTPPGEQYF
TRBD1	.	TRBV6-6	TRBJ1-1	TGTGCCAGCGGGGGACAGGTAAACACTGAAGCTTTCTTT	CASGGQVNTEAFF
.	.	TRBV30	TRBJ1-1	TGTGCCTGGACCGCGATCACAGTAAACACTGAAGCTTTCTTT	CAWTAITVNTEAFF
TRBD1	few	TRBV10-3	TRBJ1-5	TGTGCCATCAGTGAGTCAAGGACAGGGGTTGATCAGCCCCAGCATTTT	CAISESRTGVDQPQHF
TRBD1	.	TRBV27	TRBJ1-2	TGTGCCAGCAGATCAGACAGGGGGGGCTACACCTTC	CASRSDRGGYTF
TRBD2	.	TRBV4-1	TRBJ2-2	TGCGCCAGCAGCCAAGGGGGACTAGTAATGTTGGGGGAGCTGTTTTTT	CASSQGGLVMLGELFF
.	.	TRBV2	TRBJ2-7	TGTGCCAGCAGTACGGAATTAGCGGCGGAGCAGTACTTC	CASSTELAAEQYF
.	.	TRBV28	TRBJ2-7	TGTGCCAGCACTCCACCCGGAGGGAGTTTCGGCGAGCAGTACTTC	CASTPPGGSFGEQYF
.	.	TRBV5-8	TRBJ1-1	TGTGCCAGCAGCTTGGGACGGTACACTGAAGCTTTCTTT	CASSLGRYTEAFF
TRBD2	.	TRBV6-5	TRBJ2-1	TGTGCCAGCAGTTACTCGCCGGGAGGGGGGAATGAGCAGTTCTTC	CASSYSPGGGNEQFF
.	few	TRBV5-1	TRBJ1-1	TGCGCCAGCAGCTTGGATGTTGGGGGAGTCACTGAAGCTTTCTTT	CASSLDVGGVTEAFF
.	.	TRBV27	TRBJ1-4	TGTGCCAGCAATCTCGTGGGGGTAACTAATGAAAAACTGTTTTTT	CASNLVGVTNEKLFF
.	.	TRBV15	TRBJ2-5	TGTGCCACCAGCAGAGATCGCCGTAAGACCCAGTACTTC	CATSRDRRKTQYF
.	.	TRBV9	TRBJ2-1	TGTGCCAGCAGCGTGGACGAATACTCCTACAATGAGCAGTTCTTC	CASSVDEYSYNEQFF
.	.	TRBV19	TRBJ2-2	TGTGCCAGTAGTATGTTAGGTTTCACCGGGGAGCTGTTTTTT	CASSMLGFTGELFF
TRBD2	.	TRBV14	TRBJ2-3	TGTGCCAGCAGCCGACCGGGACTAGCGGGAGTCGATACGCAGTATTTT	CASSRPGLAGVDTQYF
.	.	TRBV6-1	TRBJ1-2	TGTGCCAGCAGCCCGCCCGGGGGTGGCTACACCTTC	CASSPPGGGYTF
.	.	TRBV5-4	TRBJ1-1	TGTGCCAGCAGCCCGGGCATCGGCGGTGACAGGGAAGCTTTCTTT	CASSPGIGGDREAFF
TRBD1	.	TRBV6-1	TRBJ1-3	TGTGCCAGCAGTGAAGAGGGTGGGACAGCTGGAAACACCATATATTTT	CASSEEGGTAGNTIYF
TRBD2	.	TRBV27	TRBJ2-3	TGTGCCTCACAAGGGCTAGCGGCGACAGATACGCAGTATTTT	CASQGLAATDTQYF
.	.	TRBV5-1	TRBJ2-5	TGCGCCAGCAGCCATTACCTACGGCTAGGCTCCCAAGAGACCCAGTACTTC	CASSHYLRLGSQETQYF